Each of the 20 T cell receptor beta chains below was sequenced from the same sample in a study of T cell changes during pregnancy in multiple sclerosis. Sequenced by immunoSEQ multiplex PCR; TCRdb stores in-frame clones only, minus some. This table holds about 17,000 clones, around 87% found once. The sequencing here drew on CD8+ T cells from peripheral blood mononuclear cells, taken in the third trimester of pregnancy. These receptors were obtained from a female donor in good health, enrolled as a control in a pregnancy study.

The J gene is TRBJ2-3, the V gene TRBV28, with TRBD2 matching over 10 bases. The CDR3 consists of 19 residues. Germline CDR1 and CDR2: MDHEN and SYDVKM. Losses at the gene ends were 2 bases for V and 4 bases for J; bases not matched to a gene: 15. The CDR3 DNA is TGTGCCAGCAGTTTACTGTCTAGCGGGAGCCCCCTTTTCGCAGATACGCAGTATTTT. As protein: CASSLLSSGSPLFADTQYF.

The sample holds a few counts of this clone. Written as DNA, the CDR3 is TGTGCCAGCTCACCCGGGAACACTGAAGCTTTCTTT. Protein: CASSPGNTEAFF. V and J are TRBV18 and TRBJ1-1; no reliable D call. The CDR3 consists of 12 residues. V lost 3 bases to trimming and J lost 1 base, with 3 bases between them. The germline gives CDR1 KGHSH, CDR2 LQKENI.

The V and J genes are TRBV9 and TRBJ2-6; D may be TRBD2 (5 bases). The CDR3 runs 19 residues. Germline values: CDR1 SGDLS, CDR2 YYNGEE. The V gene lost 4 bases and the J gene lost 1 base, with 21 bases spanning the gap. CDR3 nucleotide sequence: TGTGCCAGCAGCCTAGCATTGGGTACGGGTGTTTCTGGGGCCAACGTCCTGACTTTC. Protein product: CASSLALGTGVSGANVLTF.

This chain joins TRBV6-4 and TRBJ1-6; D is perhaps TRBD1 (5 bases). V lost 3 bases and J 13 bases, leaving 13 bases between the germline ends. This CDR3 spans 13 amino acids. Per germline, CDR1 MRHNA and CDR2 SNTAGT. This CDR3 reads CASSEGPQGPLHF. The CDR3 nucleotides are TGTGCCAGCAGTGAAGGGCCTCAGGGCCCCCTCCACTTT.

V is TRBV7-9 and J is TRBJ2-1; 11 positions match TRBD2. Germline assignment: CDR1 SEHNR and CDR2 FQNEAQ (reference sequence). This CDR3 is built from 15 residues. The V segment lost 5 bases and the J segment 3 bases; nucleotides outside the gene matches: 3. In DNA form, the CDR3 reads TGTGCCAGCAGCGATACTAGCGGGGGCTACAATGAGCAGTTCTTC. Protein product: CASSDTSGGYNEQFF.

This clone was counted between two and nine times. The CDR3 nucleotides are TGCGCCAGCAGCTGGGGGACAGAGGTTAATCAGCCCCAGCATTTT. Amino acid sequence: CASSWGTEVNQPQHF. The V call is TRBV5-1, the J call TRBJ1-5; 7 bases match TRBD1. Looked up from germline, CDR1 is SGHRS and CDR2 is YFSETQ. The CDR3 has 15 residues. Unmatched junction bases numbered 7, after V lost 3 bases and J lost 4 bases.

V gene TRBV27 combines with J gene TRBJ2-1; 12 nucleotides align to TRBD1. The CDR3 has 16 amino acids. The germline gives CDR1 MNHEY, CDR2 SMNVEV (reference sequence). V lost 5 bases to trimming and J lost 5 bases; unmatched junction nucleotides: 7. DNA of the CDR3: TGTGCCAGCAGTCCCACGGGACAGGGGGCCCACAATGAGCAGTTCTTC. It translates to CASSPTGQGAHNEQFF.

The chain has TRBV19 and TRBJ2-3, with 8 bases matching TRBD2. From germline, CDR1 is LNHDA and CDR2 SQIVND (reference sequence). The CDR3 is 15 residues long. Losses at the gene ends were 6 bases for V and 4 bases for J; bases not matched to a gene: 9. The CDR3 DNA is TGTGCCAGTAGCCCGGGGCCGGGGGGGGCAGATACGCAGTATTTT. This sequence encodes CASSPGPGGADTQYF.

The rearrangement links TRBV6-4 to TRBJ2-1; TRBD2 matches at 8 bases. CDR1 is MRHNA and CDR2 is SNTAGT in the germline V gene. This CDR3 region has 15 residues. V was pared by 0 bases and J by 4 bases, with 2 bases of the junction left unmatched. CDR3 protein: CASSDSTGGYNEQFF. For the CDR3, the DNA is TGTGCCAGCAGTGACTCGACGGGAGGGTACAATGAGCAGTTCTTC.

The J gene is TRBJ2-7, the V gene TRBV28; a weak D match, TRBD1 (6 bases). The CDR3 consists of 15 residues. In germline, CDR1 is MDHEN, CDR2 SYDVKM. V dropped 6 bases and J dropped 2 bases, with 17 bases sitting between them. CDR3 DNA sequence: TGTGCCAGCAGCTCAGGGGTAGGGGGACCCTACGAGCAGTACTTC. Translated, it gives CASSSGVGGPYEQYF.

The sample holds one count of this clone. This chain joins TRBV7-3 and TRBJ2-7; 9 nucleotides agree with TRBD2. The V gene's germline CDR1 is SGHTA and CDR2 FQGTGA. The V gene end was trimmed by 1 base and the J gene end by 5 bases; junction bases not matched to a gene: 6. The CDR3 contains 15 residues. CDR3 sequence (DNA): TGTGCCAGCAGCTTAATGGCTAGCGGGGTCAACGAGCAGTACTTC. Translated, it gives CASSLMASGVNEQYF.

The chain recombines TRBV4-2 with TRBJ2-3; 9 nucleotides line up with TRBD1. Looked up from germline, CDR1 is LGHNA and CDR2 is YNFKEQ. The CDR3 is made up of 16 amino acids. The junction had 2 bases not matched to a gene; V was cut back by 0 bases and J by 1 base. CDR3 residues: CASSQDRTGGTDTQYF. The CDR3 nucleotides read TGTGCCAGCAGCCAAGATCGGACAGGGGGCACAGATACGCAGTATTTT.

The chain couples TRBV2 to TRBJ2-3; D is perhaps TRBD2 (5 bases). Trimming cost V 7 bases and J 0 bases, with 14 bases left between them. The CDR3 covers 15 residues. Germline V gene data show CDR1 as SNHLY and CDR2 as FYNNEI. The CDR3 nucleotides are TGTGCCAGCAAGTCCTCGGGGTTTAGCACAGATACGCAGTATTTT. The encoded protein is CASKSSGFSTDTQYF.

The chain links TRBV5-6 to TRBJ2-1; 7 nucleotides match TRBD1. Germline CDR1 SGHDT, CDR2 YYEEEE. V was clipped by 3 bases and J by 12 bases; unmatched bases: 9. CDR3 length equals 13 residues. The DNA for the CDR3 is TGTGCCAGCAGCTCCGCACCAGGGGGTGGGCAGTTCTTC. It specifies CASSSAPGGGQFF.

V gene TRBV27 combines with J gene TRBJ2-5, with D hard to call. This CDR3 is built from 14 residues. The germline V gene encodes CDR1 MNHEY and CDR2 SMNVEV (reference sequence). V lost 5 bases and J lost 2, with 12 bases in between. The CDR3 nucleotides read TGTGCCAGCAGTCCGACTCCAACTCAAGAGACCCAGTACTTC. Translating gives CASSPTPTQETQYF.

The gene calls are TRBV19 and TRBJ2-7; D possibly corresponds to TRBD2 (5 bases). This CDR3 region has 14 residues. Trimming stripped 1 base from V and 3 bases from J, with 10 bases between. Germline CDR1 LNHDA, CDR2 SQIVND (reference sequence). CDR3 region: CASSIGEEVYEQYF. CDR3 DNA sequence: TGTGCCAGTAGTATAGGAGAGGAGGTCTACGAGCAGTACTTC.

The chain carries TRBV5-1 and TRBJ2-2; D is undetermined. The CDR3 contains 16 residues. CDR1 is SGHRS and CDR2 is YFSETQ in the germline V gene. Deletions cut 1 base from V and 4 bases from J, with 14 bases between. The CDR3: CASSLLNSFPTGELFF. The DNA of the CDR3 is TGCGCCAGCAGCTTGCTTAATAGCTTCCCCACCGGGGAGCTGTTTTTT.

This chain uses TRBV27 with TRBJ2-3, with a tentative D call TRBD1 (5 bases). The CDR3 sequence is 15 residues long. Trimming pared 5 bases from V and 0 bases from J, leaving 12 bases between. The germline V gene has CDR1 MNHEY and CDR2 SMNVEV (reference sequence). The DNA of the CDR3 is TGTGCCAGCAGTCCGAAGACAGCCAGCACAGATACGCAGTATTTT. Its translation is CASSPKTASTDTQYF.

This chain uses TRBV5-6 with TRBJ2-7; 7 bases match TRBD1. The CDR3 contains 14 residues. The ends lost 1 base at V and 4 bases at J; junction bases unmatched: 5. The germline gives CDR1 SGHDT, CDR2 YYEEEE. The CDR3 sequence is CASSLSLTGYEQYF. The CDR3 bases are TGTGCCAGCAGCTTGTCTCTGACAGGGTACGAGCAGTACTTC.

The rearrangement uses TRBV28 and TRBJ1-5, with a tentative D call TRBD1 (6 bases). Germline V gene data show CDR1 as MDHEN and CDR2 as SYDVKM. The ends were cut back, 6 bases at V and 5 bases at J, with 14 bases in the middle. This CDR3 is 14 amino acids long. CDR3 protein: CASSYLQGYQPQHF. The DNA for the CDR3 is TGTGCCAGCAGCTACCTTCAGGGGTATCAGCCCCAGCATTTT.